This is a list of T cell receptor beta chains from one sample in a study of T cell changes during pregnancy in multiple sclerosis. Profiled with immunoSEQ multiplex PCR; TCRdb holds only in-frame clones, not every one. This table holds 40,000 to 55,000 clones, more than 85% found once. Specimen: CD8+ T cells from peripheral blood mononuclear cells, collected in the second trimester of pregnancy. The receptors were gathered from a female donor with multiple sclerosis, enrolled in a pregnancy study. CDR3s include the opening cysteine and the closing phenylalanine or tryptophan. Fields, in order: clone size, J gene, V gene, D gene, CDR3 DNA, CDR3 protein. The D gene is left open where the match is weak. Rows give clone size only sometimes, using once, few, many, or a class for an expanded clone.

>once|TRBJ2-1|TRBV9|TRBD2
TGTGCCAGCAGCGTTACTAGCGGGATCTACAATGAGCAGTTCTTC
CASSVTSGIYNEQFF
>once|TRBJ1-1|TRBV27|TRBD1
TGTGCCAGCAGTTTATCGGGACAGGTAAACACTGAAGCTTTCTTT
CASSLSGQVNTEAFF
>once|TRBJ2-1|TRBV4-1|TRBD1
TGCGCCAGCAGCCACCCGACAGGGGCTCCCAATGAGCAGTTCTTC
CASSHPTGAPNEQFF
>-|TRBJ2-5|TRBV9|-
TGTGCCAGCAGCGTAGGTGGGGAGGACGAGACCCAGTACTTC
CASSVGGEDETQYF
>-|TRBJ1-4|TRBV9|TRBD1
TGTGCCAGCAGCGCTACAGGGGGCCGAGATGAAAAACTGTTTTTT
CASSATGGRDEKLFF
>-|TRBJ1-2|TRBV4-2|-
TGTGCCAGCAGCCAATCAGGGGCAGCTAACTATGGCTACACCTTC
CASSQSGAANYGYTF
>-|TRBJ2-1|TRBV5-1|-
TGCGCCAGCAGCTCTGGAGGCCCGAGCTCCTACAATGAGCAGTTCTTC
CASSSGGPSSYNEQFF
>medium-sized|TRBJ1-1|TRBV7-9|-
TGTGCCAGCAGCCCAAGGGAGAACTTGAACACTGAAGCTTTCTTT
CASSPRENLNTEAFF
>few|TRBJ1-1|TRBV19|-
TGTGCCAGTAGTATAGGTGCGGTGAACACTGAAGCTTTCTTT
CASSIGAVNTEAFF
>-|TRBJ2-2|TRBV7-3|-
TGTGCCAGCAGCTTTGGGCTGACCGGGGAGCTGTTTTTT
CASSFGLTGELFF
>-|TRBJ1-2|TRBV7-9|-
TGTGCCAGCACATTCCCCGGAGGGGACTATGGCTACACCTTC
CASTFPGGDYGYTF
>-|TRBJ1-4|TRBV27|-
TGTGCCAGCACTTGGGGCACCTCGGTGGCTAATGAAAAACTGTTTTTT
CASTWGTSVANEKLFF
>-|TRBJ1-2|TRBV11-2|-
TGTGCCAGCAGCTTGGACAGTGCCATAAGCGGCTACACCTTC
CASSLDSAISGYTF
>-|TRBJ1-5|TRBV9|-
TGTGCCAGCAGCGTGAGTTGGGGGGTTAATCAGCCCCAGCATTTT
CASSVSWGVNQPQHF
>few|TRBJ1-2|TRBV4-3|-
TGCGCCAGCAGCCAAGAATCTGCAGGGAATTGGGATGGCTACACCTTC
CASSQESAGNWDGYTF
>-|TRBJ2-2|TRBV4-2|TRBD2
TGTGCCAGCAGCCAAGATGGAGGCGGGGGGAACTTCGGGGAGCTGTTTTTT
CASSQDGGGGNFGELFF
>-|TRBJ2-3|TRBV27|-
TGTGCCAGCAGTCCGACCGCCGGGACATTCCACACAGATACGCAGTATTTT
CASSPTAGTFHTDTQYF
>-|TRBJ1-1|TRBV23-1|-
TGCGCCAGCAGTCAAGCGGAGAAAGCTTTCTTT
CASSQAEKAFF
>-|TRBJ2-6|TRBV9|-
TGTGCCAGCAGCGTATCGGGGATTTCCTCTGGGGCCAACGTCCTGACTTTC
CASSVSGISSGANVLTF
>-|TRBJ2-2|TRBV4-1|-
TGCGCCAGCAGCCAAGTAGGGGAGCTGTTTTTT
CASSQVGELFF
>-|TRBJ1-2|TRBV19|TRBD1
TGTGCCAGTTTGGGGACAGAAGGGATCTATGGCTACACCTTC
CASLGTEGIYGYTF
>-|TRBJ1-1|TRBV6-5|TRBD1
TGTGCCAGCAGTTCTGGACAGGTGGGGAGGAACACTGAAGCTTTCTTT
CASSSGQVGRNTEAFF
>-|TRBJ1-2|TRBV29-1|-
TGCAGCGTTGAAAGTGGGGCGTCATATGGCTACACCTTC
CSVESGASYGYTF
>-|TRBJ2-1|TRBV19|TRBD2
TGTGCCAGTAGTCGGGGGGGCTCCTACAATGAGCAGTTCTTC
CASSRGGSYNEQFF
>-|TRBJ2-2|TRBV18|-
TGTGCCAGCTCACCGGACAGCCAGTCCGGGGAGCTGTTTTTT
CASSPDSQSGELFF
>medium-sized|TRBJ2-7|TRBV6-5|-
TGTGCCAGCAGTTACACCGGGTACGAGCAGTACTTC
CASSYTGYEQYF
>-|TRBJ2-7|TRBV9|-
TGTGCCAGCAGCGTTGAGGGTTCGTACGAGCAGTACTTC
CASSVEGSYEQYF
>-|TRBJ2-7|TRBV19|TRBD1
TGTGCCAGTAGTGCAGGACAGGGCGATTTCTCCTACGAGCAGTACTTC
CASSAGQGDFSYEQYF
>-|TRBJ2-3|TRBV9|TRBD2
TGTGCCAGCAGCGCAGATAGCGGGGACTACACAGATACGCAGTATTTT
CASSADSGDYTDTQYF
>once|TRBJ1-2|TRBV29-1|TRBD1
TGCAGCGTTGAAGATCGGGACAGGGCCGCTAACTATGGCTACACCTTC
CSVEDRDRAANYGYTF
>-|TRBJ2-2|TRBV29-1|TRBD2
TGCAGCGTTGCCAGCGGGGGGGCCCCGCCCGGGGAGCTGTTTTTT
CSVASGGAPPGELFF
>-|TRBJ1-5|TRBV6-5|-
TGTGCCAGCAGTTACTCGGGCACTCCGGGAGAGCCCCAGCATTTT
CASSYSGTPGEPQHF
>-|TRBJ2-7|TRBV19|-
TGTGCCAGTACCGGTTCCTACGAGCAGTACTTC
CASTGSYEQYF
>-|TRBJ2-5|TRBV7-6|-
TGTGCCAGCAGCTTAGTACCGGGGGAGACCCAGTACTTC
CASSLVPGETQYF
>-|TRBJ2-1|TRBV5-4|TRBD1
TGTGCCAGCAGCTTGCAGGGGGCTTTTTTCAATGAGCAGTTCTTC
CASSLQGAFFNEQFF
>-|TRBJ2-1|TRBV7-2|TRBD2
TGTGCCAGCAGCTTAGATTTGGTCGGGCTAGCGGGGTCCTACAATGAGCAGTTCTTC
CASSLDLVGLAGSYNEQFF
>-|TRBJ1-1|TRBV21-1|-
TGTGCCAGCGGCCGGGACAGGGGCGCCTCGAACACTGAAGCTTTCTTT
CASGRDRGASNTEAFF
>once|TRBJ1-2|TRBV14|TRBD1
TGTGCCAGCAGCCCATCGGGACAGGGCCTCTATGGCTACACCTTC
CASSPSGQGLYGYTF
>-|TRBJ1-3|TRBV10-1|-
TGCGCCACCGAACGCCCCCAGACACCCCTGAGCTCTGGAAACACCATATATTTT
CATERPQTPLSSGNTIYF
>once|TRBJ2-7|TRBV27|-
TGTGCCAGCAGTTTAACAGAGACCTACGAGCAGTACTTC
CASSLTETYEQYF
>-|TRBJ2-4|TRBV30|TRBD2
TGTGCCGTCTTAGCGGGGGGGGGCATTCAGTACTTC
CAVLAGGGIQYF
>-|TRBJ2-1|TRBV19|TRBD2
TGTGCCTGCGGGGGCGGGGGGGCAAATGAGCAGTTCTTC
CACGGGGANEQFF
>-|TRBJ2-5|TRBV7-3|TRBD2
TGTGCCAGCAGCGTAGGGGAGGGGTACCAAGAGACCCAGTACTTC
CASSVGEGYQETQYF
>few|TRBJ1-1|TRBV29-1|-
TGCAGCGTTCCCATGGAGACTGAAGCTTTCTTT
CSVPMETEAFF
>-|TRBJ1-2|TRBV10-1|TRBD1
TGCGCCAGCAGCAGGGGGCGAGGCGGCTACACCTTC
CASSRGRGGYTF
>-|TRBJ2-7|TRBV9|-
TGTGCCAGCAGCGTAGGGACAGTCTCCTACGAGCAGTACTTC
CASSVGTVSYEQYF
>-|TRBJ2-1|TRBV7-9|TRBD2
TGTGCCAGCAGCCAAGGCGGGGGGGCCCTTGAGCAGTTCTTC
CASSQGGGALEQFF
>-|TRBJ2-3|TRBV13|TRBD2
TGTGCCAGCAGCCCCATGGGACTAGCGGGCACAGATACGCAGTATTTT
CASSPMGLAGTDTQYF
>once|TRBJ2-1|TRBV7-2|TRBD1
TGTGCCAGCAGCTTATTTGGGACAGGGGCCAATGAGCAGTTCTTC
CASSLFGTGANEQFF
>-|TRBJ2-3|TRBV5-1|-
TGCGCCAGCAGCTTTGGCCAGGGGGGCGCAGATACGCAGTATTTT
CASSFGQGGADTQYF
>-|TRBJ2-5|TRBV6-1|TRBD2
TGTGCCAGCAGTGAAAATTGGGGGGGGGAGACCCAGTACTTC
CASSENWGGETQYF